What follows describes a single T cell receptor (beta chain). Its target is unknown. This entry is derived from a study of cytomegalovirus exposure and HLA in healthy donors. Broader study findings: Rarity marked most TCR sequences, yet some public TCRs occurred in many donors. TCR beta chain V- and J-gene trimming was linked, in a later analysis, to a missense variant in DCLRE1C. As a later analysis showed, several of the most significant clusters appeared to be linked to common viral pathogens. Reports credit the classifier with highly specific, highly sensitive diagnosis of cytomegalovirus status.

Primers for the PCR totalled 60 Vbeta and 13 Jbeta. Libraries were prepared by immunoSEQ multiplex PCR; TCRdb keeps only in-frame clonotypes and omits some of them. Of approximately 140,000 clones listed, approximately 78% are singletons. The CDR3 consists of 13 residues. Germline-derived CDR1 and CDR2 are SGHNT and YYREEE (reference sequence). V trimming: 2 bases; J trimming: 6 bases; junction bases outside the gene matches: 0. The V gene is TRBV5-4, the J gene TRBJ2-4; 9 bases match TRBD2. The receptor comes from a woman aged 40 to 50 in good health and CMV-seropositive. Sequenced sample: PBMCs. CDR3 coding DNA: TGTGCCAGCAGCTTAGCGGGGGGAAACATTCAGTACTTC. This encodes CASSLAGGNIQYF.